The 27 T cell receptor beta chains reported below all come from one sample, sequenced in a study of human T cells and chemical hapten exposure (dated by TCRdb to the early 2020s). Total RNA was extracted from unfractionated whole blood that had been collected in Tempus Blood RNA tubes. Library creation used 5' RACE. The data were produced on an Illumina MiSeq. TCRdb's own reprocessing of the public reads used fastp at Q25 and MiXCR and kept productive beta chains. Identical CDR3 protein sequences are pooled into one entry, listed with their most common genes and DNA. The sample table holds some 150,000 distinct CDR3 sequences, of which around 4% were seen once. 1.3% to 1.5% of the sample lies in the top ten. The source of these receptors is a female donor in good health.

The chain links TRBV15 to TRBJ1-1, with TRBD1 matching 8 bases. J was trimmed by 1 base and V by 3 bases; bases with no gene match: 4. The germline gives CDR1 LNHNV, CDR2 YYDKDF (reference sequence). CDR3 length equals 15 residues. DNA for the CDR3: TGTGCCACCAGCAGGGCCGGGACAGGGAACACTGAAGCTTTCTTT. Amino acids: CATSRAGTGNTEAFF.

This clonotype was seen a few times. A much larger clone lies one base from this, so it may be a read error. This chain uses TRBV29-1 with TRBJ2-1, with a tentative D call TRBD2 (5 bases). Trimming took off 7 bases at V and 8 bases at J, with 9 bases between the two ends. Germline-derived CDR1 and CDR2 are SQVTM and ANQGSEA. This CDR3 region has 10 residues. CDR3 loop: CSGGADEQFF. For the CDR3, the DNA is TGCAGCGGGGGAGCTGATGAGCAGTTCTTC.

V usage is TRBV6-5 and J usage is TRBJ2-3; TRBD2 matches at 16 bases. This CDR3 has 19 amino acids. In germline, CDR1 is MNHEY, CDR2 SVGAGI. The junction had 5 bases not matched to a gene; V was cut back by 2 bases and J by 0 bases. CDR3 residues: CASSYAGLAGGSSTDTQYF. The CDR3 coding sequence is TGTGCCAGCAGTTACGCGGGACTAGCGGGGGGGTCTAGCACAGATACGCAGTATTTT.

As regards this clonotype: A read error is possible here, since a much larger clone lies one base away. The rearrangement uses TRBV4-3 and TRBJ2-7, with 8 bases aligning to TRBD1. This CDR3 has 15 residues. The V segment lost 3 bases and the J segment 8 bases; nucleotides outside the gene matches: 12. From germline, CDR1 is LGHNA and CDR2 YSLEER. CDR3 loop: CASSQLQGEVYKQYF. CDR3 bases: TGCGCCAGCAGCCAGCTACAGGGGGAAGTATACAAGCAGTACTTC.

This clonotype was counted ten times or more. The chain is built from TRBV5-6 and TRBJ1-5, with D perhaps TRBD1 (5 bases). CDR3 size: 14 residues. Germline V CDR1 and CDR2: SGHDT, YYEEEE. Between the trimmed V and J ends, which lost 4 bases and 7 bases, there was a span of 15 bases. CDR3 region: CASSRTGPGQPQHF. As DNA, the CDR3 is TGTGCCAGCAGCCGTACGGGACCGGGACAGCCCCAGCATTTT.

This clonotype came up many times. The rearrangement uses TRBV7-9 and TRBJ1-3, with 7 nucleotides matching TRBD1. CDR3 length: 14 amino acids. Per germline, CDR1 SEHNR and CDR2 FQNEAQ (reference sequence). The V segment lost 7 bases and the J segment 2 bases; nucleotides outside the gene matches: 5. CDR3 loop: CASITTGTGNTIYF. The CDR3 DNA sequence: TGTGCCAGCATCACGACAGGGACTGGAAACACCATATATTTT.

This clonotype appeared many times. The rearrangement joins TRBV10-3 to TRBJ1-3; D possibly corresponds to TRBD1 (5 bases). The V and J ends lost 0 bases and 2 bases respectively, with 11 bases between them. The CDR3 is 16 amino acids. Germline CDR1 and CDR2: ENHRY and SYGVKD. The DNA of the CDR3 is TGTGCCATCAGTGAGTCGGGAACAGGCCCTGGAAACACCATATATTTT. It translates to CAISESGTGPGNTIYF.

This clonotype appeared a few times. The chain's CDR3 is CASSLMGQAYEQYF. Written as DNA, the CDR3 is TGTGCCAGCAGCTTGATGGGTCAAGCCTACGAGCAGTACTTC. The rearrangement joins TRBV7-8 to TRBJ2-7; D not resolved. In germline, CDR1 is SGHVS, CDR2 FQNEAQ. V lost 3 bases and J 2 bases, leaving 11 bases between the germline ends. This CDR3 has 14 amino acids.

This clonotype has a single count. Being one base from a much bigger clone, this may be a read error. V usage is TRBV7-8 and J usage is TRBJ2-7, with D hard to call. The CDR3 covers 12 residues. Trimming left V 8 bases short and J 8 bases short, with 16 bases between. Germline V gene lookup returns CDR1 SGHVS and CDR2 FQNEAQ. The CDR3 nucleotides read TGTGCCAGCTCCCACCCGGTGGCGAAGCAGTACTTC. Its protein product is CASSHPVAKQYF.

Turning to this clonotype: The junction shows a germline mismatch at one end, possibly a read error. The gene calls are TRBV7-9 and TRBJ1-2; D is undetermined. CDR1 and CDR2 (germline): SEHNR, FQNEAQ (reference sequence). This CDR3 spans 10 amino acids. CDR3 nucleotides: TGTGCCAGCAGCCTGTATGGCTACTCCTTC. It encodes CASSLYGYSF.

The V gene is TRBV7-2, the J gene TRBJ2-5; D call uncertain. The germline V and J ends were trimmed by 1 base and 1 base, with 10 bases remaining between them. In germline, CDR1 is SGHTA, CDR2 FQGNSA. The CDR3 has 15 amino acids. CDR3 residues: CASSLVKGPQETQYF. The CDR3 nucleotides are TGTGCCAGCAGCTTAGTGAAGGGCCCCCAAGAGACCCAGTACTTC. The variable domain in full, with the rest retrieved from reference TRBV7-2 and TRBJ2-5, is GAGVSQSPSNKVTEKGKDVELRCDPISGHTALYWYRQSLGQGLEFLIYFQGNSAPDKSGLPSDRFSAERTGGSVSTLTIQRTQQEDSAVYLCASSLVKGPQETQYFGPGTRLLVL.

Remarks on this clonotype: At one of its ends the junction is not consistent with the germline gene, which may arise from a read error. CDR3 sequence: CASSQDQFMGPAF. CDR3 DNA: TGCGCCAGCAGCCAAGACCAGTTTATGGGGCCCGCTTTT. V and J are TRBV4-3 and TRBJ1-1; a weak D match, TRBD1 (5 bases). From germline, CDR1 is LGHNA and CDR2 YSLEER. CDR3 length: 13 residues.

This clonotype was detected ten times or more. The gene calls are TRBV7-8 and TRBJ1-2; 9 bases align to TRBD1. CDR1 is SGHVS, CDR2 FQNEAQ, per germline. The CDR3 loop spans 17 amino acids. The V segment lost 5 bases and the J segment 7 bases; nucleotides outside the gene matches: 17. The CDR3 sequence: CASSPPRGRQGVSGYTF. The CDR3 DNA is TGTGCCAGCAGCCCCCCCCGGGGACGACAGGGGGTATCTGGCTACACCTTC. Full variable domain (outside the CDR3, taken from reference TRBV7-8 and TRBJ1-2): GAGVSQSPRYKVAKRGQDVALRCDPISGHVSLFWYQQALGQGPEFLTYFQNEAQLDKSGLPSDRFFAERPEGSVSTLKIQRTQQEDSAVYLCASSPPRGRQGVSGYTFGSGTRLTVV.

CDR3 sequence reads: CASSFWPRQVNCNYGYTF. The CDR3, as DNA: TGTGCCAGCAGCTTTTGGCCGAGACAGGTTAACTGTAACTATGGCTACACCTTC. The gene calls are TRBV7-8 and TRBJ1-2, with D tentatively TRBD1 (6 bases). The CDR3 spans 18 residues. CDR1 SGHVS and CDR2 FQNEAQ come from the germline V gene. The V and J ends lost 3 bases and 1 base respectively, with 21 bases between them.

The genes are TRBV6-6 and TRBJ2-3; D gene unclear. The CDR3 totals 12 residues. Germline lookup yields CDR1 MNHNY and CDR2 SVGAGI (reference sequence). V lost 4 bases and J lost 2, with 4 bases in between. This chain's CDR3 is CASSWTTDTQYF. The DNA of the CDR3 is TGTGCCAGCAGTTGGACCACAGATACGCAGTATTTT.

This clonotype came up many times. V is TRBV5-6 and J is TRBJ2-1, with 8 bases lining up with TRBD2. The germline V gene encodes CDR1 SGHDT and CDR2 YYEEEE. The CDR3 contains 17 residues. With 1 base clipped from V and 5 bases from J, the junction kept 11 bases outside the gene matches. CDR3 DNA sequence: TGTGCCAGCAGCTTGTTTAGCGGGGCCCCTGGGGACAATGAGCAGTTCTTC. Amino acid sequence: CASSLFSGAPGDNEQFF.

This clonotype was seen a handful of times. V gene TRBV28 combines with J gene TRBJ2-7, with D possibly matching TRBD2 (6 bases). The CDR3 contains 14 residues. The V end lost 5 bases, the J end lost 5 bases, and 16 bases lay between the germline ends. Germline V gives CDR1 MDHEN, CDR2 SYDVKM. The CDR3 bases are TGTGCCAGCAGTGTAGCCAGGGACTTCAACGAGCAGTACTTC. This encodes CASSVARDFNEQYF.

This clonotype came up many times. J is TRBJ2-7 and V is TRBV20-1; D tentatively fits TRBD1 or TRBD2 (5 bases each). CDR1 is DFQATT, CDR2 SNEGSKA, per germline (reference sequence). CDR3 length: 15 residues. The V gene lost 8 bases and the J gene lost 0 bases, with 20 bases spanning the gap. CDR3 in amino acids: CSTNPDSGSSYEQYF. The CDR3 bases are TGCAGTACAAATCCCGACAGCGGCAGCTCCTACGAGCAGTACTTC.

This clonotype was seen more than once but under ten times. The chain has TRBV20-1 and TRBJ2-1, with 11 bases lining up with TRBD2. The CDR3 is 15 amino acids. The V gene end was trimmed by 6 bases and the J gene end by 9 bases; junction bases not matched to a gene: 13. CDR1 and CDR2 (germline): DFQATT, SNEGSKA (reference sequence). CDR3 protein: CSAPIAGGYRSEQFF. For the CDR3, the DNA is TGCAGTGCACCTATAGCGGGGGGGTACCGAAGTGAGCAGTTCTTC.

The chain couples TRBV12-3 or TRBV12-4 to TRBJ2-1, with D possibly called TRBD1 or TRBD2 (5 bases each). The V and J ends lost 4 bases and 9 bases respectively, with 13 bases between them. The length of the CDR3 is 13 residues. The CDR3: CASSSGRNTEQFF. The CDR3 region has the DNA TGTGCCAGCAGTTCGGGACGTAACACTGAGCAGTTCTTC.

In its sample, this clonotype was seen many times. The chain couples TRBV18 to TRBJ1-1, with 7 nucleotides matching TRBD1. V lost 1 base to trimming and J lost 8 bases; unmatched junction nucleotides: 4. CDR3 length equals 13 residues. Germline V CDR1 and CDR2: KGHSH, LQKENI. As DNA, the CDR3 is TGTGCCAGCTCACCACAAACGGGACAGGAAGCTTTCTTT. Translating gives CASSPQTGQEAFF.

This clonotype showed up just a few times. The chain employs TRBV7-9 and TRBJ2-1; TRBD1 matches 9 bases. Germline values: CDR1 SEHNR, CDR2 FQNEAQ (reference sequence). The trim removed 4 bases at V and 15 bases at J, leaving 10 bases unmatched. This CDR3 is 13 amino acids long. In nucleotides, the CDR3 is TGTGCCAGCAGCTGTACACAGACAGGGGGATTGTTCTTC. Translating it yields CASSCTQTGGLFF.

This clonotype was seen a few times. The chain has TRBV4-3 and TRBJ2-1; D is unresolved. Germline CDR1 is LGHNA and CDR2 is YSLEER. The CDR3 spans 16 residues. The V end lost 0 bases, the J end lost 1 base, and 10 bases lay between the germline ends. The CDR3 DNA is TGCGCCAGCAGCCAAGAAATAACCCCGTCCTACAATGAGCAGTTCTTC. Its translation: CASSQEITPSYNEQFF.

At least ten counts were recorded for this clonotype. The chain has TRBV25-1 and TRBJ1-1, with TRBD1 as a possible D gene (5 bases). Trimming left V 1 base short and J 0 bases short, with 21 bases between. Germline CDR1 is MGHDK and CDR2 is SYGVNS. The CDR3 runs to 19 residues. The CDR3 reads CASSECRLGGARLNTEAFF. As DNA, the CDR3 is TGTGCCAGCAGTGAATGTCGTCTTGGAGGGGCCAGACTGAACACTGAAGCTTTCTTT.

Ten or more counts support this clonotype. The gene calls are TRBV20-1 and TRBJ1-1, with TRBD1 identical over 9 bases. The CDR3 extends over 14 amino acids. V lost 5 bases, J lost 6 bases, and 10 bases stayed unmatched. Germline V gene lookup returns CDR1 DFQATT and CDR2 SNEGSKA (reference sequence). The CDR3 region has the DNA TGCAGTGCTTTCGGGGGACAGGGTAACGCTGAAGCTTTCTTT. Amino acid sequence: CSAFGGQGNAEAFF.

This clonotype was picked up many times. The chain has TRBV27 and TRBJ2-7; 9 nucleotides align to TRBD2. J lost 5 bases, V lost 3 bases, and 5 bases had no gene match. This CDR3 has 14 amino acids. From germline, CDR1 is MNHEY and CDR2 SMNVEV (reference sequence). DNA for the CDR3: TGTGCCAGCAGTTTTCGGGCGGGGGGGAACGAGCAGTACTTC. It encodes CASSFRAGGNEQYF.

This clonotype was recorded a few times. The chain links TRBV5-8 to TRBJ2-1; 8 bases align to TRBD2. Germline V lookup: CDR1 SGHTS, CDR2 YDEGEE. After removal of 0 bases from V and 3 bases from J, the junction contained 11 bases not matched to a gene. The CDR3 loop spans 18 amino acids. This CDR3 is CASSLVVLASGFYNEQFF. The CDR3 region has the DNA TGTGCCAGCAGCTTGGTAGTTCTAGCTAGCGGGTTCTACAATGAGCAGTTCTTC.